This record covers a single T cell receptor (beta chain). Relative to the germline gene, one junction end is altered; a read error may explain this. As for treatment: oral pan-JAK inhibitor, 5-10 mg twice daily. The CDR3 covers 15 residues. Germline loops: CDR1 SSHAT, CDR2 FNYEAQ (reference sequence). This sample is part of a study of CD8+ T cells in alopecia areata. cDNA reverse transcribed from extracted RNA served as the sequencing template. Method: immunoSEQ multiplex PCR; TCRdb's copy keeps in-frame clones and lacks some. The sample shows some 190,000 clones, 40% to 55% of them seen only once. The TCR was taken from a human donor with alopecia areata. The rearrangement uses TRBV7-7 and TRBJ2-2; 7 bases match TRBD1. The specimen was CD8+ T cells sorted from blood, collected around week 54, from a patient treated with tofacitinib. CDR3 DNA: TGTGCTAGCAGCCCCGGGACAGTCAACACCGGGGAGCTGTTTTTT. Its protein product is CASSPGTVNTGELFF.